Listed below are T cell receptor beta chains from one sample, sequenced in a study of blood T cells in healthy people across ages. TCRdb ran MiXCR on the 5' RACE reads and lists one entry per CDR3 protein. The sample lists about 670,000 distinct CDR3 sequences; approximately 52% were seen once. Material for sequencing was blood. The receptors shown here come from a woman of 80 years or more in good health. CDR3s leave out the opening cysteine and the closing phenylalanine or tryptophan.

V: TRBV6-1
J: TRBJ2-7
CDR3: ASSATSGSPYEQY

V: TRBV29-1
J: TRBJ2-1
CDR3: SVYNYNEQF

V: TRBV20-1
J: TRBJ2-7
CDR3: SARDKETGSGEQY

V: TRBV3-1
J: TRBJ2-1
CDR3: ASSREVSAGEQF

V: TRBV12-3/TRBV12-4
J: TRBJ2-3
CDR3: ASSFGRARGTGDTQY

V: TRBV12-3/TRBV12-4
J: TRBJ1-2
CDR3: ASSLAGGGNGYT

V: TRBV7-7
J: TRBJ2-7
CDR3: ASSYATSLDRRSGQY

V: TRBV12-3/TRBV12-4
J: TRBJ2-7
CDR3: ASSLGRGGVEQY

V: TRBV21-1
J: TRBJ2-2
CDR3: ASSKFLDPGELF

V: TRBV4-1
J: TRBJ2-4
CDR3: ASSQGPLAKNIQY

V: TRBV4-1
J: TRBJ2-1
CDR3: ASSQGSRSSDEQF

V: TRBV29-1
J: TRBJ2-3
CDR3: SVRPTSGTDTQY

V: TRBV4-3
J: TRBJ1-2
CDR3: ASSPEQGGAYGYT

V: TRBV5-1
J: TRBJ1-2
CDR3: ASSLKAVDGYT

V: TRBV12-3/TRBV12-4
J: TRBJ1-5
CDR3: ASSHSGADSNQPQH

V: TRBV29-1
J: TRBJ2-5
CDR3: GMGDTKETQY

V: TRBV2
J: TRBJ1-5
CDR3: AGRDTGNNQPQH

V: TRBV4-1
J: TRBJ2-1
CDR3: ASSQDSPTQF

V: TRBV24-1
J: TRBJ2-1
CDR3: ATSGFPTGYEQF

V: TRBV18
J: TRBJ2-3
CDR3: ASSTTTSGGATQY

V: TRBV27
J: TRBJ2-3
CDR3: ASSLLETDTQY

V: TRBV27
J: TRBJ2-5
CDR3: ASSLSGTSGGGTQY

V: TRBV9
J: TRBJ2-1
CDR3: ASSGREVEQF

V: TRBV25-1
J: TRBJ1-4
CDR3: ASSWDRGGEKLF